This T cell receptor (beta chain) came from a study of blood T cell repertoires in COVID-19. In germline, CDR1 is MNHEY, CDR2 SMNVEV (reference sequence). V gave up 5 bases and J gave up 2 bases; unmatched junction bases: 8. The CDR3 contains 15 residues. Sequenced by immunoSEQ multiplex PCR; TCRdb stores in-frame clones only, minus some. The table records under 300,000 clones, 88% of them present only once. The sample was PBMCs or T cells enriched from blood (not recorded which). This sequence was found in a woman aged 25 to 39 who had recovered from COVID-19. This chain uses TRBV27 with TRBJ2-7; 8 bases match TRBD1. The CDR3 DNA reads as TGTGCCAGCAGTGCCCCCGGGACAGGAGCCTACGAGCAGTACTTC. Translating gives CASSAPGTGAYEQYF.